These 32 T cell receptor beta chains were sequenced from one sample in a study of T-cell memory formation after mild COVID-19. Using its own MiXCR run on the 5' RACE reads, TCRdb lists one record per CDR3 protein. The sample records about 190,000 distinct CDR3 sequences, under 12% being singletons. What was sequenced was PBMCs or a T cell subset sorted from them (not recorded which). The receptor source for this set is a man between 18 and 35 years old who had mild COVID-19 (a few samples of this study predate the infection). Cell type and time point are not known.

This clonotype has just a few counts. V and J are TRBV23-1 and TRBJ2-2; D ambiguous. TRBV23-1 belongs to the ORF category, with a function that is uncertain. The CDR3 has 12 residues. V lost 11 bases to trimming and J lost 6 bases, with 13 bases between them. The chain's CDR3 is CAGPVRAGELFF. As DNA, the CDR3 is TGCGCCGGACCCGTTCGGGCCGGGGAGCTGTTTTTT.

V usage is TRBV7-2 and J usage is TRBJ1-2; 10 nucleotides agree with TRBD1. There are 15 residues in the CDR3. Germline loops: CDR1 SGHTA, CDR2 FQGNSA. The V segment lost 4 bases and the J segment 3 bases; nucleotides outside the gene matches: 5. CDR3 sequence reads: CASSSQGQGYYGYTF. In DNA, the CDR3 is TGTGCCAGCAGCTCGCAGGGACAGGGGTACTATGGCTACACCTTC.

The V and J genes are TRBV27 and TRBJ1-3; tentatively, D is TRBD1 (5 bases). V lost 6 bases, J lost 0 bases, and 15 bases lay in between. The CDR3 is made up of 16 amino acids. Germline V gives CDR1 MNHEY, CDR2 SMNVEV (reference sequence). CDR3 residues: CASRPAAGTSGNTIYF. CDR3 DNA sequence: TGTGCCAGCAGACCCGCGGCCGGGACCTCTGGAAACACCATATATTTT.

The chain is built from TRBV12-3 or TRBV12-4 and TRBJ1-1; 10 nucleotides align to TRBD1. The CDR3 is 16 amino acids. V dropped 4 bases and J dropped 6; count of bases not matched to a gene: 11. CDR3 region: CASSSYRDRGGPEAFF. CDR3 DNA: TGTGCCAGCAGTTCTTACAGGGACAGGGGAGGACCTGAAGCTTTCTTT.

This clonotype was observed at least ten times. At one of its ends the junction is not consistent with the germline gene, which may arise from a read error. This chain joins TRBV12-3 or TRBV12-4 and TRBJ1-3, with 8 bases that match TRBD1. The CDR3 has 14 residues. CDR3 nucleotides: TGTGCCAGCACTTTACAGGGGGCTGGAAACACCATATATTTT. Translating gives CASTLQGAGNTIYF.

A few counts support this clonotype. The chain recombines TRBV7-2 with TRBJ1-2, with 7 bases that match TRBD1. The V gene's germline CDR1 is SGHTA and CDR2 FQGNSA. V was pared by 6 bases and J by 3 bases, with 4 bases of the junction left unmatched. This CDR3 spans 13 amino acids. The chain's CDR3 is CASSETGYYGYTF. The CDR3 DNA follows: TGTGCCAGCAGTGAGACAGGGTACTATGGCTACACCTTC.

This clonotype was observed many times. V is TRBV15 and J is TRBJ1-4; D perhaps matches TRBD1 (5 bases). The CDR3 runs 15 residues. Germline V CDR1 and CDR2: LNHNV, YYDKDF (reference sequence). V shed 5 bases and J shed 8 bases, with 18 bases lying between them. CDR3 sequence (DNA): TGTGCCACCAGCGCCCCAGGGAGGGAAGAAGAAAAACTGTTTTTT. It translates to CATSAPGREEEKLFF.

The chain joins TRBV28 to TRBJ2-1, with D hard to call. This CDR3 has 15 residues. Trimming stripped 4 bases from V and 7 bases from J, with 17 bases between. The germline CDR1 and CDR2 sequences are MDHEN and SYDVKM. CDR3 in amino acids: CASSSTLKKANEQFF. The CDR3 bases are TGTGCCAGCAGTTCCACGTTAAAAAAGGCTAATGAGCAGTTCTTC.

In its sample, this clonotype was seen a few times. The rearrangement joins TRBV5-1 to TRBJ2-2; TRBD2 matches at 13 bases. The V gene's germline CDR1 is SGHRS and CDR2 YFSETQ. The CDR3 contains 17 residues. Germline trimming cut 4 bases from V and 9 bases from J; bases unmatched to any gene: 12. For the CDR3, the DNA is TGCGCCAGCAGCCCGGGACTAGCGGGGTCTAGAGACCGGGAGCTGTTTTTT. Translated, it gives CASSPGLAGSRDRELFF.

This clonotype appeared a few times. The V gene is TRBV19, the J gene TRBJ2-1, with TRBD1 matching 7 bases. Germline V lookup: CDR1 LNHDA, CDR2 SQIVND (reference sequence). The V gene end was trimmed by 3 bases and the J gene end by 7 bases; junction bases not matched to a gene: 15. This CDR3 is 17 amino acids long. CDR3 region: CASSMRVGRGIKNEQFF. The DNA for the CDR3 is TGTGCCAGTAGTATGAGGGTCGGCAGGGGGATTAAGAATGAGCAGTTCTTC.

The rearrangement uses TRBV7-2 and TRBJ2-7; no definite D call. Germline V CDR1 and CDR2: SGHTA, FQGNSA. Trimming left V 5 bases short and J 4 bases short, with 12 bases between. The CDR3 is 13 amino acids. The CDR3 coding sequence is TGTGCCAGCAGCCTGGACCCCAATTACGAGCAGTACGTC. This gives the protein CASSLDPNYEQYV.

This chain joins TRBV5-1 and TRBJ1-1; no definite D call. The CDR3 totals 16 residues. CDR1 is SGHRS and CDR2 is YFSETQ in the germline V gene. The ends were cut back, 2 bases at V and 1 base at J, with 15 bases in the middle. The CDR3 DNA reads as TGCGCCAGCAGCTTTATGTACAGCCCGAGGAACACTGAAGCTTTCTTT. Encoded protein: CASSFMYSPRNTEAFF.

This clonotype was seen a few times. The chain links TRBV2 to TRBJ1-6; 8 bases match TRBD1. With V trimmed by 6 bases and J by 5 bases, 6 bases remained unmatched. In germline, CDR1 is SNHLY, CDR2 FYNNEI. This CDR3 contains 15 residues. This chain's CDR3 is CASREGTGHNSPLHF. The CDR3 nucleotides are TGTGCCAGCAGGGAGGGGACAGGACATAATTCACCCCTCCACTTT.

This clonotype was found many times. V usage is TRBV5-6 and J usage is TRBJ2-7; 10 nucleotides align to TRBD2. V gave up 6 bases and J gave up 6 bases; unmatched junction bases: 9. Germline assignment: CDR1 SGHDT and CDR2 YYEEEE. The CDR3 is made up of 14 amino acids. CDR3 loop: CASTQRGGPFEQYV. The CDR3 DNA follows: TGTGCCAGCACGCAGCGGGGGGGACCTTTCGAGCAGTACGTC.

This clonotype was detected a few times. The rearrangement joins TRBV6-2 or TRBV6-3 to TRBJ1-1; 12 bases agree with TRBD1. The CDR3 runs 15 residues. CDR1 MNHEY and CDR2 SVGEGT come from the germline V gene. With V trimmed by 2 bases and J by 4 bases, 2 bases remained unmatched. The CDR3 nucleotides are TGTGCCAGCAGTTACGGGACAGGGGGCCTCACTGAAGCTTTCTTT. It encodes CASSYGTGGLTEAFF.

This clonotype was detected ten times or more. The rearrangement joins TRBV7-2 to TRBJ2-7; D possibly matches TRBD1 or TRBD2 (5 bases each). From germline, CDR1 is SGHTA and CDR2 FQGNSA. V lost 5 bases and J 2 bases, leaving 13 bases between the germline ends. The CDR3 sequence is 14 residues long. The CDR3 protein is CASSLGMGAYEQYV. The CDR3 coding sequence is TGTGCCAGCAGCCTAGGGATGGGGGCCTACGAGCAGTACGTC.

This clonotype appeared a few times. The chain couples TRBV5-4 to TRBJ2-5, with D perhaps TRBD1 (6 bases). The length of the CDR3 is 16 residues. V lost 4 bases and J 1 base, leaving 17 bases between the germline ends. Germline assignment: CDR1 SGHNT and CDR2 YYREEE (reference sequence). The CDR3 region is CASSPSNPTGQETQYF. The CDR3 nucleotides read TGTGCCAGCAGCCCCAGCAACCCGACAGGCCAAGAGACCCAGTACTTC. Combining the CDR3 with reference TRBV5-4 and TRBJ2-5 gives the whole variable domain ETGVTQSPTHLIKTRGQQVTLRCSSQSGHNTVSWYQQALGQGPQFIFQYYREEENGRGNFPPRFSGLQFPNYSSELNVNALELDDSALYLCASSPSNPTGQETQYFGPGTRLLVL.

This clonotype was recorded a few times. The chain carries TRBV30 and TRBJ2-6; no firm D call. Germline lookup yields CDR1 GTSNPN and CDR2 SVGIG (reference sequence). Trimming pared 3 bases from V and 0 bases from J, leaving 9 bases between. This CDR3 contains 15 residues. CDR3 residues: CAWSPTYSGANVLTF. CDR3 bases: TGTGCCTGGAGCCCCACTTACTCTGGGGCCAACGTCCTGACTTTC.

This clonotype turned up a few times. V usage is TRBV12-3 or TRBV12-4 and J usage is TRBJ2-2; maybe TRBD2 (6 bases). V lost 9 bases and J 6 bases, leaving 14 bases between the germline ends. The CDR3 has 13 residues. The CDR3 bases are TGTGCCAGTAGGGGTAGCGGAGCCGGGGAGCTGTTTTTT. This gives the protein CASRGSGAGELFF.

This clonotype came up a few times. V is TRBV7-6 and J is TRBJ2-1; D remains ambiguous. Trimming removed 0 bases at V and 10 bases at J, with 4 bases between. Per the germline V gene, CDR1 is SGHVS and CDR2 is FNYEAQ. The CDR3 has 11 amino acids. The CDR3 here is CASSLAQEQFF. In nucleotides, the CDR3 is TGTGCCAGCAGCTTAGCTCAGGAGCAGTTCTTC.

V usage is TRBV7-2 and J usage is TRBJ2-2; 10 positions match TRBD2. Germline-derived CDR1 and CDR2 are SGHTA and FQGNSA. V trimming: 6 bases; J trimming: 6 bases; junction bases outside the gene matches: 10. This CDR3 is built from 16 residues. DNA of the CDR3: TGTGCCAGCAGTTACAGCGGGGGGGCCGGGTCCGGGGAGCTGTTTTTT. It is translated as CASSYSGGAGSGELFF.

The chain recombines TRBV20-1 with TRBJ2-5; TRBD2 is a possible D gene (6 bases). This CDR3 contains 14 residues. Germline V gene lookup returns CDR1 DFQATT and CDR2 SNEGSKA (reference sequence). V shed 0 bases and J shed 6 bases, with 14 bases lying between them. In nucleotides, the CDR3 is TGCAGTGCTAGAGATAGCCTAGCGACGAAGACCCAGTACTTC. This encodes CSARDSLATKTQYF.

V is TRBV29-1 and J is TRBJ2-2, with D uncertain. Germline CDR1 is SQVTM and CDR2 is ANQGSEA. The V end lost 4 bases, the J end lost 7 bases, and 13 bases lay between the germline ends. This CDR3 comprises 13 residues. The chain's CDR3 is CSVVVSQDGELFF. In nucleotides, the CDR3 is TGCAGCGTTGTTGTTTCCCAAGACGGGGAGCTGTTTTTT.

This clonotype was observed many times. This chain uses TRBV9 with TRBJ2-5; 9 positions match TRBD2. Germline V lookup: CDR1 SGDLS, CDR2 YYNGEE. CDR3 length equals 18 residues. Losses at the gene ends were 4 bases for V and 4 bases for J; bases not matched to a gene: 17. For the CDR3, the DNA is TGTGCCAGCAGCCTCTCGGCGGGGGTAGCGGGGGTCCTAGAGACCCAGTACTTC. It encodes CASSLSAGVAGVLETQYF.

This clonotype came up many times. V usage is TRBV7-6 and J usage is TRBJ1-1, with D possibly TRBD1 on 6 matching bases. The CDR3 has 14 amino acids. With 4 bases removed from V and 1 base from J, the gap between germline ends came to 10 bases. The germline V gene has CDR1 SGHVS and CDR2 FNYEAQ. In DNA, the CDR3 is TGTGCCAGCAGCTCGTTCAGGGGGAACACTGAAGCTTTCTTT. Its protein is CASSSFRGNTEAFF.

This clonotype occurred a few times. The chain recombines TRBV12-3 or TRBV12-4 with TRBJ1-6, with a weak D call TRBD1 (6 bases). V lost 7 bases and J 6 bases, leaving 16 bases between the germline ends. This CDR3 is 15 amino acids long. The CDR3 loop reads CASTGGGNTNSPLHF. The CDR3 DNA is TGTGCCAGCACGGGGGGGGGCAACACTAATTCACCCCTCCACTTT.

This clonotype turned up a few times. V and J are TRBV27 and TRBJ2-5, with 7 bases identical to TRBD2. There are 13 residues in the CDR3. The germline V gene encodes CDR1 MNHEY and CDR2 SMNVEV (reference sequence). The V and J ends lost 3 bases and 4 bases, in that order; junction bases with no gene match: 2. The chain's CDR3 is CASSFREGETQYF. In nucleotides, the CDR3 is TGTGCCAGCAGTTTTAGGGAGGGAGAGACCCAGTACTTC.

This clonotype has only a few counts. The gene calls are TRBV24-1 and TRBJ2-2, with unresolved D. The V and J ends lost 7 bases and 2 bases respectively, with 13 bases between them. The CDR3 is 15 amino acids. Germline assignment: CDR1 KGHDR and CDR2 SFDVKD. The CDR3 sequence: CATSRRSYNTGELFF. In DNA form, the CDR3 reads TGTGCCACCAGCCGACGGAGCTACAACACCGGGGAGCTGTTTTTT.

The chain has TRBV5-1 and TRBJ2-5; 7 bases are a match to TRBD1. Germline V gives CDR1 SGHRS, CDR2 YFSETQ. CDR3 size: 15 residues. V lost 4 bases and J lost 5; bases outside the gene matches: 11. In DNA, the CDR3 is TGCGCCAGCAGCCCGAAGGGACAGCCGCGGGAGACCCAGTACTTC. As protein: CASSPKGQPRETQYF.

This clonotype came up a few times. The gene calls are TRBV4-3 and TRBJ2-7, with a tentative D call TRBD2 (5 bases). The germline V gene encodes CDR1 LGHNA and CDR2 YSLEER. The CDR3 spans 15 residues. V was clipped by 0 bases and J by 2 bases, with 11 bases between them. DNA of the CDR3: TGCGCCAGCAGCCAAGATAATCGGGGAGCCTACGAGCAGTACTTC. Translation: CASSQDNRGAYEQYF.

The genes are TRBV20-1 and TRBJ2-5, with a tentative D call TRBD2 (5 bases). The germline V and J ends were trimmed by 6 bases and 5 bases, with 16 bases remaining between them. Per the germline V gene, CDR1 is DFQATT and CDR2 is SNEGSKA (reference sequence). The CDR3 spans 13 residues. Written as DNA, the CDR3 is TGCAGTGCCTCCGGGATAGATAGCGAGACCCAGTACTTC. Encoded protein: CSASGIDSETQYF.

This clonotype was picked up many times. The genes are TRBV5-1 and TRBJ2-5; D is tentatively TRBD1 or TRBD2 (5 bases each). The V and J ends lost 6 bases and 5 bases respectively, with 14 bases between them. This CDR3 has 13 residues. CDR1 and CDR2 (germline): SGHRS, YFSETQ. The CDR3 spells CASTLGRDETQYF. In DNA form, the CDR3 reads TGCGCCAGCACCCTAGGCAGGGACGAGACCCAGTACTTC.